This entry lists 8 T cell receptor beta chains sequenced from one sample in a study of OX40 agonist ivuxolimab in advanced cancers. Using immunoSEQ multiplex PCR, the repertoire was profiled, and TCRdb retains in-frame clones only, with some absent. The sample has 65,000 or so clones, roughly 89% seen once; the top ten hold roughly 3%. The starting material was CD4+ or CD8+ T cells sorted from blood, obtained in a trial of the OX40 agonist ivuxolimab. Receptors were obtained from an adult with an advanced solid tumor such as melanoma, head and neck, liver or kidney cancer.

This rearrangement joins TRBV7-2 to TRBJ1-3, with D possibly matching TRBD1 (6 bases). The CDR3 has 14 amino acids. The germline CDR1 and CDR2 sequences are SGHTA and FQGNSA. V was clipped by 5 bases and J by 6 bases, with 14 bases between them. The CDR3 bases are TGTGCCAGCAGCACCCGGACAGAACAAAACACCATATATTTT. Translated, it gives CASSTRTEQNTIYF.

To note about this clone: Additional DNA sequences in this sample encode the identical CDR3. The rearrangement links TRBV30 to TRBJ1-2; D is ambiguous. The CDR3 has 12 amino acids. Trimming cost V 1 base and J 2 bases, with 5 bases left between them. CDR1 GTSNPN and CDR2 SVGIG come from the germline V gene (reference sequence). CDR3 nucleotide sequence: TGTGCCTGGAGTGGAGGGAACTATGGCTACACCTTC. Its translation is CAWSGGNYGYTF.

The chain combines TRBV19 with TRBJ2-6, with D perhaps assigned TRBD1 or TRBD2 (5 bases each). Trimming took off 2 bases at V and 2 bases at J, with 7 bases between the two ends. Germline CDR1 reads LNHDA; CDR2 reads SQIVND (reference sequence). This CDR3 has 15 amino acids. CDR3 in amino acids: CASSIRGAGANVLTF. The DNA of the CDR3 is TGTGCCAGTAGTATAAGAGGGGCTGGGGCCAACGTCCTGACTTTC.

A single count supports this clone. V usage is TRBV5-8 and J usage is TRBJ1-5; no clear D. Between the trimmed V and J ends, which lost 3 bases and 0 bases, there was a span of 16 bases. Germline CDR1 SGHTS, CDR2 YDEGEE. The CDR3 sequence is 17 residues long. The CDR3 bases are TGTGCCAGCAGCTCGCCATCAATGACTTATAGCAATCAGCCCCAGCATTTT. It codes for CASSSPSMTYSNQPQHF. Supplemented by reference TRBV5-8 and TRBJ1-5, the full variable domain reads EAGVTQSPTHLIKTRGQQATLRCSPISGHTSVYWYQQALGLGLQFLLWYDEGEERNRGNFPPRFSGRQFPNYSSELNVNALELEDSALYLCASSSPSMTYSNQPQHFGDGTRLSIL.

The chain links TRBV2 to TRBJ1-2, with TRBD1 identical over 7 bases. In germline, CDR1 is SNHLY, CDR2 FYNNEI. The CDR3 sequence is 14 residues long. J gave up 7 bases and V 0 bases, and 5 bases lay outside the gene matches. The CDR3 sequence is CASSEAQGGFGYTF. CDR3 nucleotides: TGTGCCAGCAGTGAAGCGCAGGGGGGGTTTGGCTACACCTTC.

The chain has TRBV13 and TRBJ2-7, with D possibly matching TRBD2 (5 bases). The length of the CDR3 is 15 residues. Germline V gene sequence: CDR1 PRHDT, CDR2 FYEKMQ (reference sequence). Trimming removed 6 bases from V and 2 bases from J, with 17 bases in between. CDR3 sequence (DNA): TGTGCCAGCAGAAGTAACGGGGTCCCAACCTACGAGCAGTACTTC. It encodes CASRSNGVPTYEQYF.

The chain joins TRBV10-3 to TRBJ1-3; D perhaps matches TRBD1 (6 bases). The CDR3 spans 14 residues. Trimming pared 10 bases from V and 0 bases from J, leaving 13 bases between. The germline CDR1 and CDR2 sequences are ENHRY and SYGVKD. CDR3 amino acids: CANRAGDSGNTIYF. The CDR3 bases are TGTGCCAACAGGGCAGGAGACTCTGGAAACACCATATATTTT.

For the CDR3, the DNA is TGTGCCAGCTCACCCCAGGAGTACACCGGGGAGCTGTTTTTT. As protein: CASSPQEYTGELFF. The chain employs TRBV18 and TRBJ2-2; D uncertain. The germline gives CDR1 KGHSH, CDR2 LQKENI. The V and J ends lost 3 bases and 3 bases respectively, with 8 bases between them. The CDR3 covers 14 residues.